This T cell receptor beta chain was obtained from a study of T cell responses to AZD1222 COVID-19 vaccine. The study, taken as a whole, reports: Vaccine-associated CD4 TCRs spanned spike, dominant at 160-218 and 743-854. Spike-specific TCR breadth and depth rose after two AZD1222 doses. Repertoires were collected only later (after the peak T cell response had occurred). Reports say nearly half of spike-specific TCRs go after unmutated variant regions.

Comment on this clone: Its target is unknown.

The CDR3 covers 14 residues. Trimming removed 2 bases at V and 9 bases at J, with 11 bases between. Germline V gene sequence: CDR1 MNHNS, CDR2 SASEGT. TCRdb's copy holds only in-frame clones and misses some; the assay was immunoSEQ multiplex PCR. The sample has some 150,000 clones, roughly nine tenths seen once; the top ten hold under 20%. The sample consisted of peripheral blood, taken on day 0 of AZD1222 vaccination. The rearrangement links TRBV6-1 to TRBJ1-6; D remains ambiguous. The receptor's source is an adult in good health. CDR3 sequence reads: CASSEMAGSSPLHF. The CDR3 nucleotides read TGTGCCAGCAGTGAAATGGCAGGAAGTTCACCCCTCCACTTT.